Following are 4 T cell receptor beta chains from one sample sequenced in a study of T cell responses to AZD1222 COVID-19 vaccine. Profiled with immunoSEQ multiplex PCR; TCRdb holds only in-frame clones, not every one. The sample shows about 180,000 clones, about 90% of them seen only once. The sample in question was peripheral blood, obtained 28 days after the second dose of the MenACWY control vaccine. The receptors originated from an adult who received the MenACWY meningococcal vaccine as a control.

The V gene is TRBV28, the J gene TRBJ2-5; 12 nucleotides agree with TRBD1. The germline V gene has CDR1 MDHEN and CDR2 SYDVKM. The CDR3 runs 18 residues. V lost 7 bases to trimming and J lost 0 bases; unmatched junction nucleotides: 12. CDR3 loop: CASNLRDRGRRYQETQYF. The CDR3 DNA reads as TGTGCCAGCAATCTCCGGGACAGGGGGCGCCGATACCAAGAGACCCAGTACTTC.

The gene calls are TRBV4-1 and TRBJ2-7; no reliable D call. This CDR3 is 13 amino acids long. Germline V lookup: CDR1 MGHRA, CDR2 YSYEKL. Trimming took 0 bases from V and 5 from J, leaving 8 bases between them. As DNA, the CDR3 is TGCGCCAGCAGCCAAGATATAGGGAACGAGCAGTACTTC. This sequence encodes CASSQDIGNEQYF.

V usage is TRBV28 and J usage is TRBJ2-6, with D perhaps TRBD1 (5 bases). Trimming shortened V by 4 bases and J by 4 bases, and 14 bases separated the two germline ends. The germline V gene has CDR1 MDHEN and CDR2 SYDVKM. The CDR3 spans 16 residues. The CDR3 here is CASSYLSGAGANVLTF. In nucleotides, the CDR3 is TGTGCCAGCAGTTACCTCTCTGGGGCGGGGGCCAACGTCCTGACTTTC.

This chain connects TRBV30 to TRBJ1-1; D is undetermined. The V gene's germline CDR1 is GTSNPN and CDR2 SVGIG (reference sequence). The CDR3 length is 11 residues. V was trimmed by 0 bases and J by 7 bases, leaving 6 bases between them. The CDR3 protein is CAWSVQFEAFF. The CDR3 DNA is TGTGCCTGGAGTGTTCAGTTTGAAGCTTTCTTT.